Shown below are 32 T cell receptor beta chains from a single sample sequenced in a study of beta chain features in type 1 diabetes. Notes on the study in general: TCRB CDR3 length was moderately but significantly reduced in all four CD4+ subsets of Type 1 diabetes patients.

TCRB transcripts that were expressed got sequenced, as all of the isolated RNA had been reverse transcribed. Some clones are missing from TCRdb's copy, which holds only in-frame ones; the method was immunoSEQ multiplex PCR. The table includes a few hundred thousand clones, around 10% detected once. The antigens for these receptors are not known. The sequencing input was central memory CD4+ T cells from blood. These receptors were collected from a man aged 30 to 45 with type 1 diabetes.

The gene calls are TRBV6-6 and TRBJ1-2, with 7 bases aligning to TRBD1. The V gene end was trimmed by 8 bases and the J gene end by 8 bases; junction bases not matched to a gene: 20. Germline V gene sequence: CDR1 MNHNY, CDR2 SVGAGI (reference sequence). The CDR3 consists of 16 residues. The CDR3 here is CASSIYRPSTGYGYTF. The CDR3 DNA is TGTGCCAGCTCTATTTACCGTCCATCGACAGGGTACGGCTACACCTTC.

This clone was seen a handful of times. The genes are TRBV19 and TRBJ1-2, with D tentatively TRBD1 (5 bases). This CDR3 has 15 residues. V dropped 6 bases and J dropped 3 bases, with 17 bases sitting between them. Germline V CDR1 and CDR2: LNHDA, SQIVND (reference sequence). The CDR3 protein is CASSRTSTAYYGYTF. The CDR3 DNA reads TGTGCCAGTAGCCGGACCTCGACAGCCTACTATGGCTACACCTTC. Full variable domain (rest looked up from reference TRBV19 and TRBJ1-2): DGGITQSPKYLFRKEGQNVTLSCEQNLNHDAMYWYRQDPGQGLRLIYYSQIVNDFQKGDIAEGYSVSREKKESFPLTVTSAQKNPTAFYLCASSRTSTAYYGYTFGSGTRLTVV.

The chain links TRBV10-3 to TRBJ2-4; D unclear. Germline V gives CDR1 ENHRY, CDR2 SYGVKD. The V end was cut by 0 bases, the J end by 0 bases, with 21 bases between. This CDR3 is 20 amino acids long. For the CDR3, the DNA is TGTGCCATCAGTGAGTCCCCCCTTTCGCCTGATGGGCTAGCCAAAAACATTCAGTACTTC. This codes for CAISESPLSPDGLAKNIQYF.

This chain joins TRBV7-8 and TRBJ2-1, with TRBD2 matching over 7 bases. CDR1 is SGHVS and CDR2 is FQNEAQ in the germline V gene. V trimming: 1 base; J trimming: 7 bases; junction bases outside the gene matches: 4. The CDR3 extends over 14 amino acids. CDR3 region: CASSLEGGRNEQFF. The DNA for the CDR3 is TGTGCCAGCAGCTTAGAGGGAGGGCGAAATGAGCAGTTCTTC.

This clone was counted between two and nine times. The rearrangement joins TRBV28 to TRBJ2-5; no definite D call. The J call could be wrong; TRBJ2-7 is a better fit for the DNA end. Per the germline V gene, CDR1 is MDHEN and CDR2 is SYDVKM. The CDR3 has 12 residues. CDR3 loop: CATYSPTYEQYF. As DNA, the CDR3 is TGTGCCACCTACTCTCCCACCTACGAGCAGTACTTC.

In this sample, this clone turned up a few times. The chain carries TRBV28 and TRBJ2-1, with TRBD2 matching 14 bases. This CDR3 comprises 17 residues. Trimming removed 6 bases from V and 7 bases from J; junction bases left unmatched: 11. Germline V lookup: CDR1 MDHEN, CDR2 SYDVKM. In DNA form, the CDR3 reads TGTGCCAGCAGCCGGTCCGGGACTAGCGGGAGTGCAAATGAGCAGTTCTTC. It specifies CASSRSGTSGSANEQFF. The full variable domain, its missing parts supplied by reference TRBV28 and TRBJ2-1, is DVKVTQSSRYLVKRTGEKVFLECVQDMDHENMFWYRQDPGLGLRLIYFSYDVKMKEKGDIPEGYSVSREKKERFSLILESASTNQTSMYLCASSRSGTSGSANEQFFGPGTRLTVL.

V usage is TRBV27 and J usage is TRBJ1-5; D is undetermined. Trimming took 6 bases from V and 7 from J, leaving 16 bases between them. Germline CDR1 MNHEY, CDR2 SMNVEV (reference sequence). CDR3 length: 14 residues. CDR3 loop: CASSLTLMGQPQHF. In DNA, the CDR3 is TGTGCCAGCAGCCTTACTCTGATGGGGCAGCCCCAGCATTTT.

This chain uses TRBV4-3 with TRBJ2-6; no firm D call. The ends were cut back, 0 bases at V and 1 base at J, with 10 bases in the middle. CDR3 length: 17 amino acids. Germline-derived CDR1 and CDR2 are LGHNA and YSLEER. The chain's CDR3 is CASSQEWQHSGANVLTF. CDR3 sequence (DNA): TGCGCCAGCAGCCAAGAGTGGCAGCATTCTGGGGCCAACGTCCTGACTTTC.

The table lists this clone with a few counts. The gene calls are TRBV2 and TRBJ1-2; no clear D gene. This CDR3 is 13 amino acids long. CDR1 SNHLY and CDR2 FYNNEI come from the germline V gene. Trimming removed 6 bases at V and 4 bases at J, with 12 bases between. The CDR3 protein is CASSPGESYGYTF. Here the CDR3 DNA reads TGTGCCAGCAGCCCAGGAGAGAGCTATGGCTACACCTTC.

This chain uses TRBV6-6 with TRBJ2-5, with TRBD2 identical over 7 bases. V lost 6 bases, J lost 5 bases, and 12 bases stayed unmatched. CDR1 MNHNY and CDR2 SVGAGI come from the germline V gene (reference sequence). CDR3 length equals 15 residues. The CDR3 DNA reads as TGTGCCAGCAGGGGGTACGCGGGAGCGGGGGAGACCCAGTACTTC. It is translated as CASRGYAGAGETQYF.

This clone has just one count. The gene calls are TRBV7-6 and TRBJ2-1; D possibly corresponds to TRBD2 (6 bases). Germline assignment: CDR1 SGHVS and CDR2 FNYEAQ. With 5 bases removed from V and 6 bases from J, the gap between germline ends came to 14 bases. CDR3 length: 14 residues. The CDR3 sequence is CASSPRGAGNEQFF. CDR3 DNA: TGTGCCAGCAGCCCCCGGGGAGCGGGCAATGAGCAGTTCTTC.

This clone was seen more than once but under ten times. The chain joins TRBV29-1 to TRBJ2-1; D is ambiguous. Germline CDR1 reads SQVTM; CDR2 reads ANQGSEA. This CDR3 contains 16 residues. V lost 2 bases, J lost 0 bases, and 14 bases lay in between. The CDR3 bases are TGCAGCGTTGAAATAGGCTCGGCAACCTCCTACAATGAGCAGTTCTTC. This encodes CSVEIGSATSYNEQFF.

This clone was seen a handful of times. The CDR3 sequence: CASSPDTDTQYF. The CDR3 DNA sequence: TGTGCCAGCAGCCCTGACACAGATACGCAGTATTTT. The chain has TRBV11-1 and TRBJ2-3; D is unresolved. CDR1 is SGHAT, CDR2 FQDESV, per germline (reference sequence). V was trimmed by 5 bases and J by 2 bases, leaving 5 bases between them. The CDR3 is made up of 12 amino acids.

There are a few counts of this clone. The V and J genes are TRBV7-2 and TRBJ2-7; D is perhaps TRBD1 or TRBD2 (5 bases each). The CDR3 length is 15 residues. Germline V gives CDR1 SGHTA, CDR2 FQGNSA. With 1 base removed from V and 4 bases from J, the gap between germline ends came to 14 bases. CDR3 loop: CASSLGWDGEYEQYF. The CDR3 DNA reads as TGTGCCAGCAGCTTAGGGTGGGACGGGGAATACGAGCAGTACTTC.

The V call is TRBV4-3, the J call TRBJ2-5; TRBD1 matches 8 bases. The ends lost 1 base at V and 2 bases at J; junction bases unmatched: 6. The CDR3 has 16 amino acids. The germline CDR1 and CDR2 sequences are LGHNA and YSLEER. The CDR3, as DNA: TGCGCCAGCAGCCAAGCCCAGGGGGCGATGCAAGAGACCCAGTACTTC. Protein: CASSQAQGAMQETQYF.

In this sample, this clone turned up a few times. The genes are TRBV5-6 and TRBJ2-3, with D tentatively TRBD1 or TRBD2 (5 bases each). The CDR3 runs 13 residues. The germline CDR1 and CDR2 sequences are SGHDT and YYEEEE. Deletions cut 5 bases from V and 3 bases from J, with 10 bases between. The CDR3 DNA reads TGTGCCAGCAGGGATGGGGGAACAGATACGCAGTATTTT. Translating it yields CASRDGGTDTQYF.

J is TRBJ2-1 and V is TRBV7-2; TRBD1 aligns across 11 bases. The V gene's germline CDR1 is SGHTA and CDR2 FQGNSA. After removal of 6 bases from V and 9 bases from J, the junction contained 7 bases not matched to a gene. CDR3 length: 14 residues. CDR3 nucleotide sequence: TGTGCCAGCAGGGCCGGGACAGGGGGTATTGAGCAGTTCTTC. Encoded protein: CASRAGTGGIEQFF.

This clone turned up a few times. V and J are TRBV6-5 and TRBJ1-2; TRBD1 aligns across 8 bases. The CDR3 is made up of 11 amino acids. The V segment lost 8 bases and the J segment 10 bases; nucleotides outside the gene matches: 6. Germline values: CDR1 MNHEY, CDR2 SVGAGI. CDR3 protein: CASSTGGLYTF. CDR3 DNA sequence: TGTGCCAGCTCTACAGGGGGTCTCTACACCTTC.

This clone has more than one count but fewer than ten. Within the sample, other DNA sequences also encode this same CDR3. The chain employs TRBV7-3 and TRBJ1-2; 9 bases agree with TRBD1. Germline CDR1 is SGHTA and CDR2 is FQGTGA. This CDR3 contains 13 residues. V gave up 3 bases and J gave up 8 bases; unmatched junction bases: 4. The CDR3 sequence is CASSLGQGEGYTF. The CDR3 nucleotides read TGTGCCAGCAGCTTGGGACAGGGTGAGGGCTACACCTTC.

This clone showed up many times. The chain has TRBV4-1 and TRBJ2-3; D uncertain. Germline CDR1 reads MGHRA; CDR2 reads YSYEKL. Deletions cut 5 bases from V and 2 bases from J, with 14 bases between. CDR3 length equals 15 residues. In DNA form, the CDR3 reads TGCGCCAGCAGCTCTTACTGGAGCTCCACAGATACGCAGTATTTT. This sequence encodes CASSSYWSSTDTQYF.

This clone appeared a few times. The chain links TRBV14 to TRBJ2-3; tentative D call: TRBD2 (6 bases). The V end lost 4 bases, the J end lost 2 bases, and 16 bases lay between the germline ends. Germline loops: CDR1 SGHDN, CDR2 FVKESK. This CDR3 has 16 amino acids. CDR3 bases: TGTGCCAGCAGCCGGGGACTTGACGGTTTCACAGATACGCAGTATTTT. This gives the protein CASSRGLDGFTDTQYF.

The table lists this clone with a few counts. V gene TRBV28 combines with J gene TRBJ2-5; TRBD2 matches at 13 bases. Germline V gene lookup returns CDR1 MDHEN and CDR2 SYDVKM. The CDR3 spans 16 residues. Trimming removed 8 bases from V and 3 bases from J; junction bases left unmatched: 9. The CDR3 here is CASYEGTSGKKETQYF. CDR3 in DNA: TGTGCCAGCTACGAAGGGACTAGCGGGAAGAAAGAGACCCAGTACTTC.

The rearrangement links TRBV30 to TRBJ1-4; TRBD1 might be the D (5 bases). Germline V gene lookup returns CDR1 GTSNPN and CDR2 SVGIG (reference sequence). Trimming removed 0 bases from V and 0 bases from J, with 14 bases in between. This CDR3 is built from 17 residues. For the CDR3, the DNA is TGTGCCTGGAGTGTAAATAGGGACTCTGCAACTAATGAAAAACTGTTTTTT. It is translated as CAWSVNRDSATNEKLFF.

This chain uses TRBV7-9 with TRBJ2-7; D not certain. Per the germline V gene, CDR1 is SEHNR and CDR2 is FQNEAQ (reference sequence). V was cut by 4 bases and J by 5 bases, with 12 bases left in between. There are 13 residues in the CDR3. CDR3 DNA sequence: TGTGCCAGCAGCTCCAGTAGGGCCGACGAGCAGTACTTC. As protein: CASSSSRADEQYF.

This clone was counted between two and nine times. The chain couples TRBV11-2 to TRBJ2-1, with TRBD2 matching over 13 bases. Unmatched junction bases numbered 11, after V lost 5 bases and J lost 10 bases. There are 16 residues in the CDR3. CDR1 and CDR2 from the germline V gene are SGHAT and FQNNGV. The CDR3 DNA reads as TGTGCCAGCAGCCCAAGCCTGGGACTAGCGGGAACAGAGCAGTTCTTC. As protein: CASSPSLGLAGTEQFF.

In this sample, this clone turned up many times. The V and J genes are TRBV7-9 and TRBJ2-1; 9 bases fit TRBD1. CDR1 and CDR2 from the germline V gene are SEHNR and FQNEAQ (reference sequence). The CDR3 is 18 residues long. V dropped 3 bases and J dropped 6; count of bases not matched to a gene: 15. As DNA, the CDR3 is TGTGCCAGCAGCTTCGGAACCGGAGGACAGGGGCCCCGCAATGAGCAGTTCTTC. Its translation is CASSFGTGGQGPRNEQFF.

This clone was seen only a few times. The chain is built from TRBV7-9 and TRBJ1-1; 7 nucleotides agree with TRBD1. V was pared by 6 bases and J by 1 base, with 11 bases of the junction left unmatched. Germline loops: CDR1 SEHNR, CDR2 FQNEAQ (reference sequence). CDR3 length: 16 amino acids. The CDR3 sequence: CASSFPAGTANTEAFF. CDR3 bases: TGTGCCAGCAGTTTCCCCGCCGGGACAGCGAACACTGAAGCTTTCTTT.

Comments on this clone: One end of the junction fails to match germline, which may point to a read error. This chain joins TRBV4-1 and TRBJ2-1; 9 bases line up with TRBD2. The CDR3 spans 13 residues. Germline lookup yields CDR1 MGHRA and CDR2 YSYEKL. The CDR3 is CASSQGAGGPQFF. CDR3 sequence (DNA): TGTGCCAGCAGCCAAGGGGCGGGAGGGCCTCAGTTCTTC.

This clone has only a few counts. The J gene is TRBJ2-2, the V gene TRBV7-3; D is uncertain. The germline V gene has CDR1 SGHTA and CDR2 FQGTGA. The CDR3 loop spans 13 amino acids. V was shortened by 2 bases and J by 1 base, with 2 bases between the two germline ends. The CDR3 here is CASSLGNTGELFF. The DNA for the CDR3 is TGTGCCAGCAGCTTAGGGAACACCGGGGAGCTGTTTTTT.

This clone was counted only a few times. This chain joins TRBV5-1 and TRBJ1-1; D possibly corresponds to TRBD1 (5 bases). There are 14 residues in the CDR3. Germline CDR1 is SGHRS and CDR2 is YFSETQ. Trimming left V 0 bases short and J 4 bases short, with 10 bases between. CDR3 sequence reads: CASSLVGGSTEAFF. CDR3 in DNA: TGCGCCAGCAGCTTGGTTGGGGGGAGCACTGAAGCTTTCTTT.

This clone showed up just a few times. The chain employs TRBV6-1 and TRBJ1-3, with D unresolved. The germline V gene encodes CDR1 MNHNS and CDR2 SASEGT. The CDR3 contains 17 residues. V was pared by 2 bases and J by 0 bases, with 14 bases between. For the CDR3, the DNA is TGTGCCAGCAGTGAATTCGGACGAAGCAGCTCTGGAAACACCATATATTTT. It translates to CASSEFGRSSSGNTIYF.

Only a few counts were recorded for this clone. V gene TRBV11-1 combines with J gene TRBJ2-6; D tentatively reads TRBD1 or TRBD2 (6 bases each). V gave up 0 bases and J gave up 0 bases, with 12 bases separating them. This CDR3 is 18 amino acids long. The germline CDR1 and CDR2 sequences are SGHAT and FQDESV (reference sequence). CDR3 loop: CASSLAGGRSSGANVLTF. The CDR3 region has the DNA TGTGCCAGCAGCTTAGCCGGGGGCAGGAGCTCTGGGGCCAACGTCCTGACTTTC. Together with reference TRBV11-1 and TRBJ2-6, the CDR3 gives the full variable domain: EAEVAQSPRYKITEKSQAVAFWCDPISGHATLYWYRQILGQGPELLVQFQDESVVDDSQLPKDRFSAERLKGVDSTLKIQPAELGDSAMYLCASSLAGGRSSGANVLTFGAGSRLTVL.